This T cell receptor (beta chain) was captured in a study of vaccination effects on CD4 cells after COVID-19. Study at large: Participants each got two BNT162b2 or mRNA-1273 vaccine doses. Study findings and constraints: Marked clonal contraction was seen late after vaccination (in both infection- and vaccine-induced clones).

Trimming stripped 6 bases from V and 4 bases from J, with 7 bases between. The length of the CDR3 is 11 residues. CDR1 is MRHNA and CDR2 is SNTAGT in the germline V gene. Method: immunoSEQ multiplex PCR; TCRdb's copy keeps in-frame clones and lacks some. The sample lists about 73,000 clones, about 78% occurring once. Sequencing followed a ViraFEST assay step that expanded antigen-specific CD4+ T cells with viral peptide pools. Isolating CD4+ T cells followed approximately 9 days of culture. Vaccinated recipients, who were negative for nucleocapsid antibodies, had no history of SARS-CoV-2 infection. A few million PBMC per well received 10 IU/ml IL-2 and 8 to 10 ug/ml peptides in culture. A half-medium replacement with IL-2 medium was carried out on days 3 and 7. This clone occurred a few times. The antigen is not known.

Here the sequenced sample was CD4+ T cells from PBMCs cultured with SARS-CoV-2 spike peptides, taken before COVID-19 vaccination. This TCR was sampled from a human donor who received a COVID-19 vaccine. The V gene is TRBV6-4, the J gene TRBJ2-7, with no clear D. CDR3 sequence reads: CASRDDYEQYV. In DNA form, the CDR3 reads TGTGCCAGCAGGGACGATTACGAGCAGTACGTC.